Below are 20 T cell receptor beta chains sequenced from a single sample in a study of Ad26.COV2.S vaccination and SARS-CoV-2 variants. Here immunoSEQ multiplex PCR was the method, and the copy in TCRdb shows in-frame clones only, minus some. The sample yields roughly 380,000 clones, around 87% seen once. Treatment denoted: roughly 19 received Ad26.COV2.S at low or high dose, single or two shots; several received placebo; per-sample allocation not given. Day 63 following the first vaccine or placebo injection was when the samples were taken. Sequencing used peripheral blood, obtained in a trial of Ad26.COV2.S vaccine versus placebo. The receptor set was obtained from a person between 18 and 60 years old who received the Ad26.COV2.S COVID-19 vaccine or a placebo.

With regard to this clone: Mismatch with germline at one junction end may stem from a read error. V and J are TRBV7-2 and TRBJ2-7; the D gene is possibly TRBD2 (6 bases). Germline CDR1 SGHTA, CDR2 FQGNSA. The CDR3 is 16 residues long. The CDR3 region is CASSLVGGSNRYPLDF. Written as DNA, the CDR3 is TGTGCCAGCAGCTTAGTTGGGGGGTCGAACAGGTACCCCTTGGACTTC.

J is TRBJ1-3 and V is TRBV10-3; TRBD1 might be the D (6 bases). Looked up from germline, CDR1 is ENHRY and CDR2 is SYGVKD. Trimming removed 2 bases at V and 3 bases at J, with 11 bases between. The CDR3 runs 15 residues. CDR3 nucleotide sequence: TGTGCCATCAGTGAGGAAACAGGGTATGGAAACACCATATATTTT. This gives the protein CAISEETGYGNTIYF.

The chain is built from TRBV4-1 and TRBJ2-5; 7 bases are a match to TRBD1. This CDR3 is 15 amino acids long. With V trimmed by 5 bases and J by 1 base, 7 bases remained unmatched. Germline-derived CDR1 and CDR2 are MGHRA and YSYEKL. In DNA, the CDR3 is TGCGCCAGCAGCACGATACAGGGGCCCCAAGAGACCCAGTACTTC. Translation gives CASSTIQGPQETQYF.

The chain couples TRBV7-8 to TRBJ2-7, with 8 bases matching TRBD2. CDR3 length equals 13 residues. The germline V gene encodes CDR1 SGHVS and CDR2 FQNEAQ. V was pared by 6 bases and J by 2 bases, with 3 bases of the junction left unmatched. The CDR3 nucleotides are TGTGCCAGCAGTTCGGGGGGGGCCTACGAGCAGTACTTC. This gives the protein CASSSGGAYEQYF.

V and J are TRBV5-1 and TRBJ2-3; TRBD1 agrees at 11 bases. Germline CDR1 and CDR2: SGHRS and YFSETQ. This CDR3 has 16 amino acids. The trim removed 2 bases at V and 3 bases at J, leaving 5 bases unmatched. Written as DNA, the CDR3 is TGCGCCAGCAGCTTAGGTGGGACAGGGGGAACAGATACGCAGTATTTT. It encodes CASSLGGTGGTDTQYF.

This chain links TRBV7-3 with TRBJ2-5, with 11 bases that match TRBD2. The CDR3 is 15 amino acids. The germline gives CDR1 SGHTA, CDR2 FQGTGA. With 0 bases clipped from V and 5 bases from J, the junction kept 2 bases outside the gene matches. In DNA, the CDR3 is TGTGCCAGCAGCTTAACTAGCGGGGGGGCGGAGACCCAGTACTTC. Its translation is CASSLTSGGAETQYF.

The gene calls are TRBV11-2 and TRBJ2-7, with D perhaps matching TRBD1 (5 bases). Germline CDR1 is SGHAT and CDR2 is FQNNGV. The length of the CDR3 is 15 residues. V shed 1 base and J shed 2 bases, with 12 bases lying between them. The CDR3 DNA sequence: TGTGCCAGCAGCTTAGGTAGGGGATCGCCCTACGAGCAGTACTTC. It encodes CASSLGRGSPYEQYF.

This clone was detected once. The genes are TRBV5-6 and TRBJ2-7, with TRBD1 matching 9 bases. The V gene's germline CDR1 is SGHDT and CDR2 YYEEEE. V lost 3 bases and J lost 4; bases outside the gene matches: 8. CDR3 length equals 15 residues. The CDR3 region has the DNA TGTGCCAGCAGCTACCGACCGACAGGGGGATACGAGCAGTACTTC. Translating it yields CASSYRPTGGYEQYF.

V usage is TRBV9 and J usage is TRBJ2-1; tentatively, D is TRBD2 (5 bases). The CDR3 is 15 amino acids. Germline lookup yields CDR1 SGDLS and CDR2 YYNGEE. V lost 3 bases and J 9 bases, leaving 19 bases between the germline ends. The CDR3 bases are TGTGCCAGCAGCGCCCCGGACTGGAGAGTGAGTGAGCAGTTCTTC. Translating gives CASSAPDWRVSEQFF.

CDR3 in amino acids: CASSDSSYEQFF. The CDR3 DNA reads TGTGCCAGCAGCGACTCTAGCTATGAGCAGTTCTTC. The chain couples TRBV9 to TRBJ2-1, with D maybe TRBD2 (5 bases). This CDR3 has 12 amino acids. Trimming cost V 3 bases and J 8 bases, with 9 bases left between them. CDR1 and CDR2 (germline): SGDLS, YYNGEE. The whole variable domain, remainder taken from reference TRBV9 and TRBJ2-1, is DSGVTQTPKHLITATGQRVTLRCSPRSGDLSVYWYQQSLDQGLQFLIQYYNGEERAKGNILERFSAQQFPDLHSELNLSSLELGDSALYFCASSDSSYEQFFGPGTRLTVL.

The chain links TRBV5-1 to TRBJ2-1; the match to TRBD1 covers 8 bases. The trim removed 1 base at V and 7 bases at J, leaving 16 bases unmatched. The CDR3 is 18 amino acids. CDR1 is SGHRS and CDR2 is YFSETQ in the germline V gene. DNA of the CDR3: TGCGCCAGCAGCTTGTATGTGGGCCCCGGGACAGGTCGGAATGAGCAGTTCTTC. The encoded protein is CASSLYVGPGTGRNEQFF.

The chain uses TRBV9 and TRBJ1-1; D call uncertain. Germline CDR1 and CDR2: SGDLS and YYNGEE. Between the trimmed V and J ends, which lost 2 bases and 3 bases, there was a span of 8 bases. The CDR3 loop spans 13 amino acids. CDR3 amino acids: CASSVYGDTEAFF. CDR3 DNA: TGTGCCAGCAGCGTCTATGGGGACACTGAAGCTTTCTTT.

Comment on this clone: Other DNA sequences within the sample encode an identical CDR3. This chain uses TRBV6-5 with TRBJ2-7; D may be TRBD2 (6 bases). Trimming took 0 bases from V and 0 from J, leaving 6 bases between them. The CDR3 totals 14 residues. Germline V lookup: CDR1 MNHEY, CDR2 SVGAGI. The CDR3 region has the DNA TGTGCCAGCAGTTACTCGGGACTCTCCTACGAGCAGTACTTC. This encodes CASSYSGLSYEQYF.

The V gene is TRBV7-9, the J gene TRBJ1-2, with 7 bases matching TRBD1. The V and J ends lost 4 bases and 0 bases, in that order; junction bases with no gene match: 17. This CDR3 spans 19 amino acids. Germline V lookup: CDR1 SEHNR, CDR2 FQNEAQ (reference sequence). The CDR3 region has the DNA TGTGCCAGCAGCTCAGGGGACAGCCGAATACACCCACCTAACTATGGCTACACCTTC. It specifies CASSSGDSRIHPPNYGYTF.

This chain connects TRBV9 to TRBJ1-3, with D perhaps matching TRBD1 (5 bases). Trimming pared 0 bases from V and 0 bases from J, leaving 10 bases between. Germline V lookup: CDR1 SGDLS, CDR2 YYNGEE. This CDR3 contains 16 residues. The CDR3 sequence is CASSVGWGGSGNTIYF. CDR3 bases: TGTGCCAGCAGCGTAGGTTGGGGGGGCTCTGGAAACACCATATATTTT. The whole variable domain, filled in from reference TRBV9 and TRBJ1-3, reads DSGVTQTPKHLITATGQRVTLRCSPRSGDLSVYWYQQSLDQGLQFLIQYYNGEERAKGNILERFSAQQFPDLHSELNLSSLELGDSALYFCASSVGWGGSGNTIYFGEGSWLTVV.

This sequence joins TRBV7-6 and TRBJ2-1, with 7 nucleotides matching TRBD1. The CDR3 covers 16 residues. Germline-derived CDR1 and CDR2 are SGHVS and FNYEAQ. The V and J ends lost 5 bases and 0 bases, in that order; junction bases with no gene match: 7. CDR3 nucleotide sequence: TGTGCCAGCAGCCCGCAGACAGGGAGCTCCTACAATGAGCAGTTCTTC. Translating gives CASSPQTGSSYNEQFF.

This clone was counted once. The J gene is TRBJ2-5, the V gene TRBV27; 8 nucleotides align to TRBD2. The CDR3 sequence is 16 residues long. V shed 0 bases, J shed 2 bases, and the junction held 5 bases outside the gene matches. Per germline, CDR1 MNHEY and CDR2 SMNVEV (reference sequence). The DNA for the CDR3 is TGTGCCAGCAGTTTATCGATTAGCGGGGTACAAGAGACCCAGTACTTC. Translating it yields CASSLSISGVQETQYF.

This chain joins TRBV15 and TRBJ2-7; D not certain. V lost 5 bases and J lost 0, with 11 bases in between. The CDR3 covers 14 residues. Germline CDR1 is LNHNV and CDR2 is YYDKDF (reference sequence). CDR3 coding DNA: TGTGCCACCAGCCCTTATGGCGGCTCCTACGAGCAGTACTTC. Translated, it gives CATSPYGGSYEQYF.

J is TRBJ1-5 and V is TRBV6-1, with 8 bases matching TRBD1. Germline V gene lookup returns CDR1 MNHNS and CDR2 SASEGT. This CDR3 comprises 21 residues. With 1 base clipped from V and 1 base from J, the junction kept 18 bases outside the gene matches. The CDR3 loop reads CASSEGTGRGRGRESNQPQHF. The CDR3 nucleotides are TGTGCCAGCAGTGAAGGGACAGGGAGGGGCAGGGGGCGAGAGAGCAATCAGCCCCAGCATTTT.

Details on this clone: Other DNA variants within this sample encode the same CDR3. The chain joins TRBV15 to TRBJ2-3, with D hard to call. The CDR3 has 13 residues. Germline loops: CDR1 LNHNV, CDR2 YYDKDF (reference sequence). Trimming stripped 1 base from V and 6 bases from J, with 8 bases between. CDR3 amino acids: CATSRGGSDTQYF. The CDR3 nucleotides read TGTGCCACCAGCAGAGGTGGTTCCGATACGCAGTATTTT. The whole variable domain, remainder taken from reference TRBV15 and TRBJ2-3, is DAMVIQNPRYQVTQFGKPVTLSCSQTLNHNVMYWYQQKSSQAPKLLFHYYDKDFNNEADTPDNFQSRRPNTSFCFLDIRSPGLGDTAMYLCATSRGGSDTQYFGPGTRLTVL.